This entry features one TCR beta chain sequence. These data originate in a study of blood T cell repertoires in COVID-19. Study-wide background: Sites across the United States, Italy and Spain contributed samples from acute and convalescent COVID-19. From T cells, B-cell-depleted T cells, or PBMCs came the material, which was cDNA or gDNA.

Methods used by the authors: Using reference gene primer amplification, nucleated cell counts were estimated. Clones were sequenced by immunoSEQ multiplex PCR, and TCRdb holds only the in-frame ones, with some missing. That table is the source of V, J and clone size, and D and trimming were worked out from the DNA. The sample shows tens of thousands of clones, nearly 85% of them seen only once. Germline CDR1 and CDR2: LNHDA and SQIVND (reference sequence). The CDR3 totals 17 residues. The ends were cut back, 1 base at V and 0 bases at J, with 10 bases in the middle. The sample comprised peripheral blood. This sequence joins TRBV19 and TRBJ2-6; TRBD2 might be the D (5 bases). The clonotype originates from an elderly woman with acute or convalescent COVID-19. The CDR3 DNA follows: TGTGCCAGTAGTATAGGAACGGGGAGCTCTGGGGCCAACGTCCTGACTTTC. Translating gives CASSIGTGSSGANVLTF.